The 25 T cell receptor beta chains listed next were all sequenced from one sample in a study of cytomegalovirus exposure and HLA in healthy donors (dated by TCRdb to the late 2010s). Library preparation employed the immunoSEQ multiplex PCR assay. For the multiplex PCR, a mixture combining 60 forward primers for TCR Vbeta segments and 13 reverse primers for TCR Jbeta segments was used. What TCRdb holds here is the immuneACCESS table cut down to in-frame rearrangements. Part of the clones is not present; checked against another copy, under half of the missing clones reflect an unresolved V gene, and the others are unexplained. This sample is represented by about 130,000 clones; approximately 85% of them were singletons. The ten largest clones take up over 6.5% of the sample. The sample was PBMCs. These receptor sequences come from a woman aged 25 to 39 in good health and CMV-seropositive.

This clone is categorized as medium-sized (0.01 to 0.1%). The chain links TRBV2 to TRBJ2-2; tentative D call: TRBD2 (5 bases). There are 13 residues in the CDR3. The germline V gene encodes CDR1 SNHLY and CDR2 FYNNEI. Trimming removed 6 bases from V and 1 base from J, with 6 bases in between. The DNA of the CDR3 is TGTGCCAGCAGCCGGGAGAACACCGGGGAGCTGTTTTTT. This codes for CASSRENTGELFF.

The gene calls are TRBV30 and TRBJ2-7; 7 nucleotides match TRBD2. Germline V gene lookup returns CDR1 GTSNPN and CDR2 SVGIG (reference sequence). The CDR3 is made up of 11 amino acids. V was pared by 7 bases and J by 6 bases, with 6 bases of the junction left unmatched. CDR3 amino acids: CAYHSGGEQYF. The CDR3 nucleotides read TGTGCCTACCACTCGGGGGGCGAGCAGTACTTC.

This rearrangement joins TRBV5-1 to TRBJ1-1; no reliable D call. V was clipped by 0 bases and J by 0 bases, with 12 bases between them. The germline CDR1 and CDR2 sequences are SGHRS and YFSETQ. The CDR3 runs 16 residues. Here the CDR3 reads CASSLVGSGMNTEAFF. Written as DNA, the CDR3 is TGCGCCAGCAGCTTGGTTGGATCCGGGATGAACACTGAAGCTTTCTTT.

This sequence joins TRBV5-4 and TRBJ2-7, with 8 bases matching TRBD2. Trimming removed 4 bases from V and 2 bases from J; junction bases left unmatched: 8. The CDR3 is made up of 15 amino acids. Germline V gene lookup returns CDR1 SGHNT and CDR2 YYREEE (reference sequence). CDR3: CASSPSGSSAYEQYF. CDR3 nucleotides: TGTGCCAGCAGCCCTAGCGGGTCGAGTGCCTACGAGCAGTACTTC.

DNA for the CDR3: TGTGCCAGCACCTCTAAGGGACTTTCCTACGAGCAGTACTTC. It is translated as CASTSKGLSYEQYF. The chain combines TRBV27 with TRBJ2-7; D might be TRBD2 (6 bases). The V and J ends lost 7 bases and 1 base respectively, with 14 bases between them. The CDR3 runs 14 residues. Germline V lookup: CDR1 MNHEY, CDR2 SMNVEV (reference sequence).

This rearrangement joins TRBV19 to TRBJ1-2; weak D call: TRBD1 (6 bases). Trimming took off 7 bases at V and 5 bases at J, with 8 bases between the two ends. The CDR3 totals 11 residues. Germline CDR1 and CDR2: LNHDA and SQIVND (reference sequence). In DNA form, the CDR3 reads TGTGCCAGTACACAGGGTTATGGCTACACCTTC. Amino acid sequence: CASTQGYGYTF.

The chain uses TRBV7-3 and TRBJ2-3, with TRBD2 matching 11 bases. CDR1 is SGHTA and CDR2 is FQGTGA in the germline V gene. Trimming removed 5 bases from V and 2 bases from J; junction bases left unmatched: 3. The CDR3 spans 15 residues. For the CDR3, the DNA is TGTGCCAGCAGCGCGGGACTAGCGGCCACAGATACGCAGTATTTT. Its translation: CASSAGLAATDTQYF.

CDR3 in DNA: TGTGCCAGCAGTTCACACAGGGATAGAATCTACGAGCAGTACTTC. This encodes CASSSHRDRIYEQYF. The rearrangement joins TRBV27 to TRBJ2-7, with D tentatively TRBD1 (6 bases). The CDR3 runs to 15 residues. Trimming left V 4 bases short and J 3 bases short, with 16 bases between. Germline CDR1 is MNHEY and CDR2 is SMNVEV (reference sequence).

The chain combines TRBV5-6 with TRBJ2-1, with D tentatively TRBD2 (6 bases). In germline, CDR1 is SGHDT, CDR2 YYEEEE. This CDR3 has 16 residues. Trimming shortened V by 0 bases and J by 3 bases, and 13 bases separated the two germline ends. CDR3 sequence: CASSLAGTGVYNEQFF. The CDR3 DNA follows: TGTGCCAGCAGCTTGGCCGGGACTGGCGTCTACAATGAGCAGTTCTTC.

The chain couples TRBV5-6 to TRBJ1-2, with a weak D call TRBD1 (6 bases). CDR3 length: 12 amino acids. Germline loops: CDR1 SGHDT, CDR2 YYEEEE. Trimming took 5 bases from V and 5 from J, leaving 10 bases between them. In DNA form, the CDR3 reads TGTGCCAGCAGTCCGCAGGGGTATGGCTACACCTTC. Protein product: CASSPQGYGYTF.

The V gene is TRBV27, the J gene TRBJ1-1, with no clear D. This CDR3 spans 13 amino acids. Germline V gives CDR1 MNHEY, CDR2 SMNVEV (reference sequence). V was pared by 6 bases and J by 1 base, with 9 bases between. CDR3 sequence reads: CASSPGWNTEAFF. CDR3 nucleotides: TGTGCCAGCAGCCCCGGGTGGAACACTGAAGCTTTCTTT.

V and J are TRBV30 and TRBJ1-1; TRBD1 aligns across 7 bases. CDR3 length equals 13 residues. With V trimmed by 8 bases and J by 0 bases, 6 bases remained unmatched. Germline V gives CDR1 GTSNPN, CDR2 SVGIG (reference sequence). CDR3 amino acids: CAQNRGLNTEAFF. CDR3 coding DNA: TGTGCCCAGAACAGGGGTTTGAACACTGAAGCTTTCTTT.

The chain recombines TRBV4-2 with TRBJ2-7; 8 nucleotides align to TRBD2. V trimming: 5 bases; J trimming: 6 bases; junction bases outside the gene matches: 12. The CDR3 totals 15 residues. The germline CDR1 and CDR2 sequences are LGHNA and YNFKEQ. The CDR3: CASSNEPGGPTEQYF. In nucleotides, the CDR3 is TGTGCCAGCAGCAACGAACCGGGGGGGCCCACCGAGCAGTACTTC.

The V and J genes are TRBV5-1 and TRBJ2-3, with D perhaps matching TRBD2 (5 bases). V shed 0 bases and J shed 2 bases, with 10 bases lying between them. Germline lookup yields CDR1 SGHRS and CDR2 YFSETQ. The CDR3 runs 15 residues. CDR3 DNA sequence: TGCGCCAGCAGCTTGGGTCCGGACTCCACAGATACGCAGTATTTT. Amino acids: CASSLGPDSTDTQYF.

The J gene is TRBJ1-6, the V gene TRBV19; TRBD1 might be the D (5 bases). There are 18 residues in the CDR3. Trimming took 10 bases from V and 0 from J, leaving 22 bases between them. The germline gives CDR1 LNHDA, CDR2 SQIVND (reference sequence). This CDR3 is CATRRLNGGSSYNSPLHF. The CDR3 DNA reads as TGTGCCACCAGGAGGTTAAACGGGGGTAGCTCCTATAATTCACCCCTCCACTTT.

This chain joins TRBV5-6 and TRBJ1-2; 9 positions agree with TRBD1. Germline CDR1 SGHDT, CDR2 YYEEEE. This CDR3 spans 14 amino acids. V gave up 7 bases and J gave up 1 base; unmatched junction bases: 5. The CDR3 nucleotides are TGTGCCAGCCTCGGGACAGGGTTTAACTATGGCTACACCTTC. Its translation: CASLGTGFNYGYTF. Looking up the rest from reference TRBV5-6 and TRBJ1-2 gives the full variable domain: DAGVTQSPTHLIKTRGQQVTLRCSPKSGHDTVSWYQQALGQGPQFIFQYYEEEERQRGNFPDRFSGHQFPNYSSELNVNALLLGDSALYLCASLGTGFNYGYTFGSGTRLTVV.

The chain uses TRBV9 and TRBJ2-5; 8 nucleotides align to TRBD2. The CDR3 sequence is 14 residues long. Looked up from germline, CDR1 is SGDLS and CDR2 is YYNGEE. The V and J ends lost 2 bases and 2 bases, in that order; junction bases with no gene match: 2. The CDR3 sequence is CASSVAGGQETQYF. The CDR3 bases are TGTGCCAGCAGCGTCGCGGGGGGACAAGAGACCCAGTACTTC.

V gene TRBV21-1 combines with J gene TRBJ1-5; TRBD1, the table's D call, was not compared with the DNA. TRBV21-1 is designated a pseudogene. The CDR3 is made up of 21 amino acids. This chain's CDR3 is CASSIPPETGSRNRSYQPQHF. The CDR3 DNA sequence: TGTGCCAGCAGCATTCCCCCCGAGACAGGGTCCCGCAACCGTTCATATCAGCCCCAGCATTTT.

This clone appeared once. The chain combines TRBV7-9 with TRBJ2-1, with TRBD2 as a possible D gene (5 bases). The ends were cut back, 8 bases at V and 12 bases at J, with 20 bases in the middle. The CDR3 spans 13 residues. Germline V lookup: CDR1 SEHNR, CDR2 FQNEAQ (reference sequence). CDR3 DNA sequence: TGTGCCAGCCTCGGATCTTTAGCGCGGGCGCAGTTCTTC. This translates into CASLGSLARAQFF.

The genes are TRBV28 and TRBJ1-1; 7 bases map to TRBD1. The CDR3 has 12 residues. Germline V gives CDR1 MDHEN, CDR2 SYDVKM. The V and J ends lost 3 bases and 8 bases, in that order; junction bases with no gene match: 3. CDR3 DNA sequence: TGTGCCAGCAGTTTCCCGGACAGGGAAGCTTTCTTT. Translated, it gives CASSFPDREAFF.

CDR3 DNA: TGTGCCAGCAGTTTACGAACTAGCGGGAGAAGACTCTCTGGGGCCAACGTCCTGACTTTC. Protein product: CASSLRTSGRRLSGANVLTF. The gene calls are TRBV28 and TRBJ2-6; TRBD2 matches 11 bases. Trimming removed 2 bases from V and 0 bases from J; junction bases left unmatched: 9. The CDR3 extends over 20 amino acids. CDR1 MDHEN and CDR2 SYDVKM come from the germline V gene.

This clone was observed a few times. CDR3 bases: TGTGCCAGCAGCTCATCGGGACTAAAGGATGAGCAGTTCTTC. It specifies CASSSSGLKDEQFF. The chain has TRBV9 and TRBJ2-1, with TRBD2 matching over 7 bases. V lost 4 bases to trimming and J lost 8 bases; unmatched junction nucleotides: 9. Germline assignment: CDR1 SGDLS and CDR2 YYNGEE. This CDR3 is 14 amino acids long.

This sequence joins TRBV7-9 and TRBJ2-7; no clear D gene. The CDR3 is 12 residues long. Germline CDR1 reads SEHNR; CDR2 reads FQNEAQ (reference sequence). Trimming removed 3 bases from V and 4 bases from J, with 7 bases in between. This CDR3 reads CASSLSRYEQYF. For the CDR3, the DNA is TGTGCCAGCAGCTTGAGCCGGTACGAGCAGTACTTC.

With regard to this clone: This CDR3 is also generated by other DNA sequences in the sample. The rearrangement links TRBV19 to TRBJ1-5; tentatively, D is TRBD1 (5 bases). The germline V gene encodes CDR1 LNHDA and CDR2 SQIVND (reference sequence). This CDR3 has 13 residues. The germline V and J ends were trimmed by 3 bases and 4 bases, with 7 bases remaining between them. The CDR3 DNA reads TGTGCCAGTAGTATCCCAGGGAATCAGCCCCAGCATTTT. Its protein is CASSIPGNQPQHF.

The rearrangement uses TRBV18 and TRBJ2-1; a weak D match, TRBD2 (6 bases). The CDR3 extends over 15 amino acids. Germline V gene sequence: CDR1 KGHSH, CDR2 LQKENI. The germline V and J ends were trimmed by 3 bases and 2 bases, with 11 bases remaining between them. CDR3 loop: CASSPFSGTYNEQFF. DNA for the CDR3: TGTGCCAGCTCACCCTTTAGCGGTACCTACAATGAGCAGTTCTTC.